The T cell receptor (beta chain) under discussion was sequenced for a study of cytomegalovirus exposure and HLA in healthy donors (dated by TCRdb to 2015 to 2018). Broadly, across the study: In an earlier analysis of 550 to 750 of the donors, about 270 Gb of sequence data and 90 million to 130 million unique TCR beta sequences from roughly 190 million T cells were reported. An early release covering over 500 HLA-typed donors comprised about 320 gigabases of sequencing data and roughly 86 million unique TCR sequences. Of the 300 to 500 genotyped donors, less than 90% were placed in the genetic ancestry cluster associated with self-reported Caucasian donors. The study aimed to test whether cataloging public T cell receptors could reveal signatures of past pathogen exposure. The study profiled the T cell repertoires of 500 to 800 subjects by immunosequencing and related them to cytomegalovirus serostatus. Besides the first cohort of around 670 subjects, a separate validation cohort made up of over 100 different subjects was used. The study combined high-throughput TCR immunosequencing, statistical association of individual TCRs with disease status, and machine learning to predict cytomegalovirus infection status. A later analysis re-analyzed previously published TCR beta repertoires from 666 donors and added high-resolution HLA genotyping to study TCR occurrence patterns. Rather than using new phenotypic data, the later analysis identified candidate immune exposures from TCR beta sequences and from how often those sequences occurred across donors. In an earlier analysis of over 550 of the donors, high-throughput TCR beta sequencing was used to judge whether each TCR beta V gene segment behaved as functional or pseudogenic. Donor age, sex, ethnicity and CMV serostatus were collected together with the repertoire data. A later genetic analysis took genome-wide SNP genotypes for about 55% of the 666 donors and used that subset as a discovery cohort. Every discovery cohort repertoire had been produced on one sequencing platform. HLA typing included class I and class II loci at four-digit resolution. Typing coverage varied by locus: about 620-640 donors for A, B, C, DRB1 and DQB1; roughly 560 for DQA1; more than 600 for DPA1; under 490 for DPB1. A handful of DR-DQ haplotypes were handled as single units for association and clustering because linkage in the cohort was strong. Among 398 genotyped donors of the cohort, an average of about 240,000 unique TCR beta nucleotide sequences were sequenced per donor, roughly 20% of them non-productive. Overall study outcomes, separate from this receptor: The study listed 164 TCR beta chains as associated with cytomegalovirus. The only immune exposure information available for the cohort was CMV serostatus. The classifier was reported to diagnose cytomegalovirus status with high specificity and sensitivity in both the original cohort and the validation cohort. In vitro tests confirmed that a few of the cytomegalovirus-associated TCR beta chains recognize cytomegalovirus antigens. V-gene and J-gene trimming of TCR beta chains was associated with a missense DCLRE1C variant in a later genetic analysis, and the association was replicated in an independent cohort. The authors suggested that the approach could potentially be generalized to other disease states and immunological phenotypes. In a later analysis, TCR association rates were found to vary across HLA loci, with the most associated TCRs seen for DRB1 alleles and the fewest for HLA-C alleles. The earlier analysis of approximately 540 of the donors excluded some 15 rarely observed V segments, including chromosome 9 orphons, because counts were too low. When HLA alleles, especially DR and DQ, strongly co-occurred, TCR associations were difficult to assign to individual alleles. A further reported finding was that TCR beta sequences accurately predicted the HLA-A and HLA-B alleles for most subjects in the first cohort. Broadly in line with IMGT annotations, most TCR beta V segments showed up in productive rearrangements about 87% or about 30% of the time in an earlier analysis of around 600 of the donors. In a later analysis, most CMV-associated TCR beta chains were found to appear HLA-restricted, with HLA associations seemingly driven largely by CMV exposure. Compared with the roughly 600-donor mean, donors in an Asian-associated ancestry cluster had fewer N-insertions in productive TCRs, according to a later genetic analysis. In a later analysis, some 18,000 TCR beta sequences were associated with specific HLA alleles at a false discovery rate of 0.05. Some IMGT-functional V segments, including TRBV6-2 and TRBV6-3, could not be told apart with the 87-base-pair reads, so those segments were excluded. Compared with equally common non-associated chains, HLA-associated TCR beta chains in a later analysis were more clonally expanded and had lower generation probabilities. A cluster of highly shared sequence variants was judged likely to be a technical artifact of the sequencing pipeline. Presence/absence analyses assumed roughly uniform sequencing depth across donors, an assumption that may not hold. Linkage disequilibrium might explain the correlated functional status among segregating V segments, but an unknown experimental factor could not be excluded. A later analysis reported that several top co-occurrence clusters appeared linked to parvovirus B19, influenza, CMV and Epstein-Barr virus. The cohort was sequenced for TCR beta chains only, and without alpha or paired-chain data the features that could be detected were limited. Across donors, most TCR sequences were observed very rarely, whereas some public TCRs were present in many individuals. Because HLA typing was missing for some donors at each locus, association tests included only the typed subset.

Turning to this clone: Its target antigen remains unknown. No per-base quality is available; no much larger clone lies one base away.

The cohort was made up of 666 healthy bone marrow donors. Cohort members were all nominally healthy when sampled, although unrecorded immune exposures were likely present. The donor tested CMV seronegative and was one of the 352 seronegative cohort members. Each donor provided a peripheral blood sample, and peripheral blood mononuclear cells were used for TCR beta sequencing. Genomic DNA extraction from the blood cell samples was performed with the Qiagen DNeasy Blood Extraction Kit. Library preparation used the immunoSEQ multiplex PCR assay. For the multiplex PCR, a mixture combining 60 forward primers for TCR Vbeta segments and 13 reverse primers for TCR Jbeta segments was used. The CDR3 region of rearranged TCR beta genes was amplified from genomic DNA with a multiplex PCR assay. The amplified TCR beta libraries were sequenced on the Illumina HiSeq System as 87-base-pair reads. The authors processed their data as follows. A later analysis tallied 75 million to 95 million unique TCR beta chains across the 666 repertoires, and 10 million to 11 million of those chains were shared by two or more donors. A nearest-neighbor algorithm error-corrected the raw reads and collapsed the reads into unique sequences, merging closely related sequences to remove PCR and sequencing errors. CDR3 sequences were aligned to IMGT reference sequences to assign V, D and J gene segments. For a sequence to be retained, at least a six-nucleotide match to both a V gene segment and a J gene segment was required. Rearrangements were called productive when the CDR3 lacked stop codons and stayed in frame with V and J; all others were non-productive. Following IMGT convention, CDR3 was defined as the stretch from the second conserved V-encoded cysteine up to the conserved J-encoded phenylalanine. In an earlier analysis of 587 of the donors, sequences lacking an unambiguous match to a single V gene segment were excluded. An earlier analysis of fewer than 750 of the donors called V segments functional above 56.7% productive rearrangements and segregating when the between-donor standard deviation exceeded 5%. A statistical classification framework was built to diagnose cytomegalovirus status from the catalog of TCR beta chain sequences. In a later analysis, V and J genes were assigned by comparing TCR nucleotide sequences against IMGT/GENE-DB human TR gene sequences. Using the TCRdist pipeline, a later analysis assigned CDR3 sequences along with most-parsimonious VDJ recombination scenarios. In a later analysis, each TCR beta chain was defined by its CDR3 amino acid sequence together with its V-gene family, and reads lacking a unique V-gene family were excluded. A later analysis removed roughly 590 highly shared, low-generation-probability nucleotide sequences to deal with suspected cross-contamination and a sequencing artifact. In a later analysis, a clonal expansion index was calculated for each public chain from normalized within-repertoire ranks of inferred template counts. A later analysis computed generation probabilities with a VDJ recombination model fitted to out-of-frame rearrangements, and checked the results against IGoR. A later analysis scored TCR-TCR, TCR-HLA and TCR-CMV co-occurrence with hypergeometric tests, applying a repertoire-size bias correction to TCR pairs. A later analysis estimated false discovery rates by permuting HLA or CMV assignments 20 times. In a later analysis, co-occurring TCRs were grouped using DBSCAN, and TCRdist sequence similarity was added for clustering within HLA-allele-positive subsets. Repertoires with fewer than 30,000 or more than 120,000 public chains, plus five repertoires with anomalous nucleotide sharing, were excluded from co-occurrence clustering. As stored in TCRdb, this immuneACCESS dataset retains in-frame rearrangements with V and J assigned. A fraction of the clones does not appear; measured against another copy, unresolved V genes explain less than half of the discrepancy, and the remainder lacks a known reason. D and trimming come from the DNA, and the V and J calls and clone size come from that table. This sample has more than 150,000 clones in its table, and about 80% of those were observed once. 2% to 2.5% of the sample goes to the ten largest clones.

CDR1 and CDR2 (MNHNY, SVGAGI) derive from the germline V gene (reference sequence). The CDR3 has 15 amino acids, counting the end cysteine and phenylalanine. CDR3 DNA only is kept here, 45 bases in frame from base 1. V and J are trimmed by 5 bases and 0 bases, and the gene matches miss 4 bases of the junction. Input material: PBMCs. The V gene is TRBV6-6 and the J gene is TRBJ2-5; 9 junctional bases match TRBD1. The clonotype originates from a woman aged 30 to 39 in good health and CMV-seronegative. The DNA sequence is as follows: TGTGCCAGCAGTCCCGGGACAGGGTACCAAGAGACCCAGTACTTC. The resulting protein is CASSPGTGYQETQYF.